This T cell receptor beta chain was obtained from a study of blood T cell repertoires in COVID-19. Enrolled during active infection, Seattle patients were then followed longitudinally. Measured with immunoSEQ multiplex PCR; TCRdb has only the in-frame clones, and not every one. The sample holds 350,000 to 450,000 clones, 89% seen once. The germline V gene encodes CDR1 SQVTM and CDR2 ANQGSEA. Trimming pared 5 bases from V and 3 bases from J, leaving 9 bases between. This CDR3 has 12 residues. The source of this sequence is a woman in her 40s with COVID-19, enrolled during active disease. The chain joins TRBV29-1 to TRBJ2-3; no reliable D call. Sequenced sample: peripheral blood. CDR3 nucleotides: TGCAGCGTTTCGACTGGGACAGATACGCAGTATTTT. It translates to CSVSTGTDTQYF.